This T cell receptor beta chain was obtained from a study of cytomegalovirus exposure and HLA in healthy donors. Study information: A subsequent analysis stated that the roughly 130 validation repertoires were run on the same platform as the approximately 710 first-cohort repertoires.

TCRdb's table, derived via immunoSEQ multiplex PCR, lists solely in-frame clones and lacks some. The sample yields about 98,000 clones, around 88% seen once. Note on this clone: No antigen is known for it.

CDR3 length: 13 residues. The V and J ends lost 5 bases and 7 bases respectively, with 12 bases between them. Germline CDR1 reads MNHNS; CDR2 reads SASEGT. Overall study findings and caveats: Among TCR beta chains, those listed as cytomegalovirus-associated numbered fewer than 200. In the roughly 120 validation repertoires, a later analysis found that first-cohort TCR clusters tended to co-occur. TCR sequences were mostly rare, though some public TCRs occurred in many donors.

This receptor was identified in a young woman in good health and CMV-seronegative. Sequenced sample: PBMCs. The chain joins TRBV6-1 to TRBJ1-5; D not resolved. CDR3 sequence reads: CASSQRWAQPQHF. The CDR3 DNA reads TGTGCCAGCAGTCAACGATGGGCGCAGCCCCAGCATTTT.